Following are 16 T cell receptor beta chains from one sample sequenced in a study of blood T cell repertoires in COVID-19. Clones were read by immunoSEQ multiplex PCR, and TCRdb kept only the in-frame ones, dropping some. The data show about 200,000 clones, over 75% seen once. The sequencing sample was made of peripheral blood. The receptors stem from an older man with acute or convalescent COVID-19.

The chain recombines TRBV7-8 with TRBJ2-1; 13 nucleotides agree with TRBD2. The CDR3 has 17 residues. Unmatched junction bases numbered 7, after V lost 2 bases and J lost 6 bases. Germline V CDR1 and CDR2: SGHVS, FQNEAQ. CDR3 nucleotides: TGTGCCAGCAGCTTATACCTACTAGCGGGAGGGCCCAATGAGCAGTTCTTC. Its translation: CASSLYLLAGGPNEQFF. Together with reference TRBV7-8 and TRBJ2-1, the CDR3 gives the full variable domain: GAGVSQSPRYKVAKRGQDVALRCDPISGHVSLFWYQQALGQGPEFLTYFQNEAQLDKSGLPSDRFFAERPEGSVSTLKIQRTQQEDSAVYLCASSLYLLAGGPNEQFFGPGTRLTVL.

V gene TRBV28 combines with J gene TRBJ2-5; D is unclear. This CDR3 spans 14 amino acids. Trimming left V 6 bases short and J 4 bases short, with 15 bases between. The germline V gene encodes CDR1 MDHEN and CDR2 SYDVKM. The chain's CDR3 is CASSLPVIGETQYF. The CDR3, as DNA: TGTGCCAGCAGCCTACCCGTAATCGGAGAGACCCAGTACTTC.

A note on this clone: At the DNA level, this CDR3 is encoded by other sequences in the same sample as well. The rearrangement links TRBV3-1 (or the pseudogene TRBV3-2) to TRBJ1-1, with a possible D match to TRBD1 (5 bases). Looked up from germline, CDR1 is LGHDT and CDR2 is YNNKEL (reference sequence). V shed 3 bases and J shed 2 bases, with 7 bases lying between them. The CDR3 is 13 amino acids. This CDR3 reads CASSQGLNTEAFF. In DNA form, the CDR3 reads TGTGCCAGCAGCCAGGGACTTAACACTGAAGCTTTCTTT.

The count of this clone is one. J is TRBJ1-2 and V is TRBV28; weak D call: TRBD1 (5 bases). CDR3 length: 14 residues. Germline-derived CDR1 and CDR2 are MDHEN and SYDVKM. V lost 5 bases to trimming and J lost 2 bases, with 12 bases between them. The CDR3 sequence: CASSPAGVNYGYTF. The CDR3 nucleotides are TGTGCCAGCAGTCCGGCGGGGGTCAACTATGGCTACACCTTC.

The chain links TRBV29-1 to TRBJ2-7; 9 nucleotides align to TRBD2. This CDR3 comprises 14 residues. The J segment lost 5 bases and the V segment lost 6 bases, leaving 11 bases of the junction unmatched. Germline V gene data show CDR1 as SQVTM and CDR2 as ANQGSEA. The CDR3 sequence: CSVPGLAGRDEQYF. The DNA for the CDR3 is TGCAGCGTACCTGGGCTAGCGGGACGGGACGAGCAGTACTTC.

The gene calls are TRBV18 and TRBJ2-1; weak D call: TRBD2 (5 bases). The CDR3 consists of 15 residues. Deletions cut 3 bases from V and 6 bases from J, with 15 bases between. Germline CDR1 reads KGHSH; CDR2 reads LQKENI. The CDR3 DNA is TGTGCCAGCTCACCGCCGGAGGCCGGCTCCAATGAGCAGTTCTTC. This translates into CASSPPEAGSNEQFF.

This clone was seen only a few times. The chain employs TRBV7-9 and TRBJ2-5, with 9 positions matching TRBD1. CDR1 and CDR2 from the germline V gene are SEHNR and FQNEAQ (reference sequence). The CDR3 spans 15 residues. The J segment lost 4 bases and the V segment lost 5 bases, leaving 8 bases of the junction unmatched. Here the CDR3 DNA reads TGTGCCAGCAGCCCGGGACAGGGAGGGAGAGAGACCCAGTACTTC. Its protein is CASSPGQGGRETQYF.

The CDR3 coding sequence is TGTGCCAGCAGCTTTCGGGAGGGCCTTGGTAGTGAGCAGTTCTTC. Encoded protein: CASSFREGLGSEQFF. The V gene is TRBV11-2, the J gene TRBJ2-1, with 8 bases matching TRBD2. There are 15 residues in the CDR3. Trimming took 3 bases from V and 9 from J; bases not matched to a gene: 10. Germline assignment: CDR1 SGHAT and CDR2 FQNNGV.

This clone was recorded only once. Mismatch with germline at one junction end may stem from a read error. The gene calls are TRBV6-5 and TRBJ2-5; 9 bases map to TRBD1. The CDR3 extends over 11 amino acids. CDR1 is MNHEY, CDR2 SVGAGI, per germline. CDR3 sequence reads: CASSSRDRVDF. CDR3 DNA: TGTGCCAGCAGCTCCCGGGACAGGGTGGACTTC.

The gene calls are TRBV2 and TRBJ1-1, with D perhaps TRBD1 (6 bases). Germline V gives CDR1 SNHLY, CDR2 FYNNEI. Trimming shortened V by 6 bases and J by 4 bases, and 15 bases separated the two germline ends. The CDR3 runs to 14 residues. As DNA, the CDR3 is TGTGCCAGCAGGAGGACAGTCATGAGCACTGAAGCTTTCTTT. Translating gives CASRRTVMSTEAFF. Combining the CDR3 with reference TRBV2 and TRBJ1-1 gives the whole variable domain EPEVTQTPSHQVTQMGQEVILRCVPISNHLYFYWYRQILGQKVEFLVSFYNNEISEKSEIFDDQFSVERPDGSNFTLKIRSTKLEDSAMYFCASRRTVMSTEAFFGQGTRLTVV.

This sequence joins TRBV6-1 and TRBJ2-2, with a possible D match to TRBD2 (5 bases). The CDR3 has 15 residues. V was shortened by 0 bases and J by 5 bases, with 10 bases between the two germline ends. Germline V gene sequence: CDR1 MNHNS, CDR2 SASEGT. DNA of the CDR3: TGTGCCAGCAGTGAAGCATCTGGAGGTACCGGGGAGCTGTTTTTT. It specifies CASSEASGGTGELFF.

This sequence joins TRBV4-2 and TRBJ2-1; TRBD2 agrees at 8 bases. Per the germline V gene, CDR1 is LGHNA and CDR2 is YNFKEQ. J lost 0 bases, V lost 0 bases, and 1 base had no gene match. The CDR3 extends over 16 amino acids. The CDR3 DNA reads as TGTGCCAGCAGCCAAGAAAGCGGGAGCTCCTACAATGAGCAGTTCTTC. Its translation is CASSQESGSSYNEQFF.

The chain couples TRBV18 to TRBJ2-1; TRBD2 aligns across 12 bases. The CDR3 is 16 residues long. V shed 3 bases and J 4 bases; nucleotides not matched to a gene: 4. CDR1 KGHSH and CDR2 LQKENI come from the germline V gene. As DNA, the CDR3 is TGTGCCAGCTCACCGCAGACTAGCGGGAGTTACAATGAGCAGTTCTTC. Translation gives CASSPQTSGSYNEQFF.

V is TRBV6-2 or TRBV6-3 and J is TRBJ1-5; a possible D gene is TRBD1 (6 bases). The ends were cut back, 1 base at V and 1 base at J, with 14 bases in the middle. Germline V lookup: CDR1 MNHEY, CDR2 SVGEGT. The CDR3 loop spans 17 amino acids. CDR3 sequence reads: CASSYLIQGVSNQPQHF. CDR3 DNA: TGTGCCAGCAGTTACTTAATACAGGGTGTGAGCAATCAGCCCCAGCATTTT.

The CDR3 DNA follows: TGTGCCAGCAGTTCCCCCAGGGGGGACTATGGCTACACCTTC. Its protein is CASSSPRGDYGYTF. V and J are TRBV6-2 or TRBV6-3 and TRBJ1-2; 7 positions match TRBD1. Germline V CDR1 and CDR2: MNHEY, SVGEGT. The CDR3 contains 14 residues. Trimming cost V 4 bases and J 3 bases; bases outside gene matches: 5.

The genes are TRBV28 and TRBJ2-1, with 8 bases matching TRBD1. V lost 6 bases and J lost 9; bases outside the gene matches: 7. Germline assignment: CDR1 MDHEN and CDR2 SYDVKM. The CDR3 totals 13 residues. CDR3 DNA: TGTGCCAGCAGCCGGACAGGGAAAGGTGAGCAGTTCTTC. Its translation: CASSRTGKGEQFF.